This passage covers 5 T cell receptor beta chains from one sample sequenced in a study of regulatory T cells in long-lasting Graves disease. To make TCR beta libraries, researchers used iRepertoire HTBI primers and Arm-PCR of CDR3 regions. A single record per CDR3 protein comes from TCRdb applying MiXCR to the multiplex PCR reads. The sample has a few hundred thousand distinct CDR3 sequences; approximately 12% are singletons. Indicated time point: newly diagnosed GD, antithyroid drugs for less than 3 months. PBMC-extracted RNA yielded the TCR library. These data also featured in a second study, about T cells in Graves' hyperthyroidism and ophthalmopathy.

Sequencing used peripheral blood mononuclear cells (PBMCs), obtained at new diagnosis, from a patient treated with antithyroid drugs. The source of these receptors is a woman aged 18-29 years with Graves disease.

The gene calls are TRBV18 and TRBJ2-3; possibly TRBD2 for D (5 bases). The CDR3 consists of 15 residues. The germline V gene has CDR1 KGHSH and CDR2 LQKENI. V lost 0 bases to trimming and J lost 4 bases, with 11 bases between them. CDR3 sequence (DNA): TGTGCCAGCTCACCACCGGGAGAAGCCCCAGATACGCAGTATTTT. This sequence encodes CASSPPGEAPDTQYF.

On this clonotype: The junction departs from germline at one end; a sequencing error may be responsible. The J gene is TRBJ2-3, the V gene TRBV28; D gene ambiguous. Per the germline V gene, CDR1 is MDHEN and CDR2 is SYDVKM. CDR3 length equals 13 residues. CDR3 in amino acids: CASSSSRTDTPYF. The CDR3, as DNA: TGTGCCAGCAGCTCCAGCCGCACAGATACGCCGTATTTT.

Turning to this clonotype: Given a much more abundant clone one base away, this may be a read error. The chain couples TRBV29-1 to TRBJ1-4, with D hard to call. Trimming removed 4 bases at V and 13 bases at J, with 16 bases between. The length of the CDR3 is 12 residues. CDR1 is SQVTM and CDR2 is ANQGSEA in the germline V gene. CDR3 sequence (DNA): TGCAGCGTTGCTGCCGGTGATGGAGGACTGTTTTTT. This encodes CSVAAGDGGLFF.

Ten or more counts support this clonotype. CDR3 coding DNA: TGTGCCAGCAGTCCACATAGACAGAACACCGGGGAGCTGTTTTTT. It yields the protein CASSPHRQNTGELFF. The rearrangement uses TRBV27 and TRBJ2-2; D unclear. From germline, CDR1 is MNHEY and CDR2 SMNVEV (reference sequence). The V end was cut by 5 bases, the J end by 1 base, with 11 bases between. CDR3 size: 15 residues.

This clonotype was counted ten times or more. CDR3 bases: TGTGCCAGTAGTATGAGGGTGAACAATGAGCAGTTCTTC. The encoded protein is CASSMRVNNEQFF. The rearrangement joins TRBV19 to TRBJ2-1, with D possibly being TRBD2 (5 bases). Trimming pared 3 bases from V and 5 bases from J, leaving 8 bases between. The germline CDR1 and CDR2 sequences are LNHDA and SQIVND (reference sequence). The CDR3 contains 13 residues.